Listed below are T cell receptor beta chains from one sample, sequenced in a study of blood T cell repertoires in COVID-19. Here immunoSEQ multiplex PCR was the method, and the copy in TCRdb shows in-frame clones only, minus some. The data contain approximately 350,000 clones, roughly 90% of them singletons. Source material: peripheral blood. The receptors originated from a woman aged 55 to 70 with COVID-19, enrolled during active disease. Each CDR3 is given with its conserved first and last residue. The D gene is left open where the match is weak. Not every row has a clone size; where given, it reads once, few, many or a size class.

NA	NA	TRBV6-6	TRBJ2-7	TGTGCCAGCAGCGAGACAACGATTTCCTACGAGCAGTACTTC	CASSETTISYEQYF
NA	NA	TRBV7-9	TRBJ1-2	TGTGCCAGCAGCTCACCCACAGGACAGACATATGGCTACACCTTC	CASSSPTGQTYGYTF
NA	TRBD2	TRBV4-2	TRBJ2-4	TGTGCCAGCAGCCAAGATTCCAGCGGGGGGGCCCGGATAGGCAAAAACATTCAGTACTTC	CASSQDSSGGARIGKNIQYF
NA	TRBD2	TRBV6-1	TRBJ2-1	TGTGCCAGCAGTGAAAATCTGCTAGCGGGACGCAATGAGCAGTTCTTC	CASSENLLAGRNEQFF
NA	TRBD1	TRBV20-1	TRBJ1-2	TGCAGTGCTAGTAGCGACAGGGTGGGCTACACCTTC	CSASSDRVGYTF
NA	TRBD1	TRBV2	TRBJ1-1	TGTGCCAGCAGTTCTCGGACAGGGGGAACTGAAGCTTTCTTT	CASSSRTGGTEAFF
NA	TRBD1	TRBV30	TRBJ2-7	TGTGCCTGGAGTAAAGGGACAGCTATTGACTACGAGCAGTACTTC	CAWSKGTAIDYEQYF
NA	NA	TRBV6-5	TRBJ1-2	TGTGCCAGCAGTCCTCCCGGGCGGGGCACTGGCTACACCTTC	CASSPPGRGTGYTF
once	TRBD1	TRBV5-6	TRBJ2-1	TGTGCCAGCAGCTTGGGACAGGGGGGGAGTGAGCAGTTCTTC	CASSLGQGGSEQFF
NA	NA	TRBV3-1/TRBV3-2	TRBJ2-7	TGTGCCAGCCGACAATACGCGGACAGCGAGCAGTACTTC	CASRQYADSEQYF
NA	TRBD2	TRBV7-2	TRBJ2-7	TGTGCCAGCAGCTTATTCGCGGGGGAATACGAGCAGTACTTC	CASSLFAGEYEQYF
NA	TRBD1	TRBV11-2	TRBJ1-4	TGTGCCAGCAGACGAAGACAGGGCGAGGGGGATGAAAAACTGTTTTTT	CASRRRQGEGDEKLFF
NA	NA	TRBV6-4	TRBJ2-6	TGTGCCAGCAGTGCAGGGCCTGGGGCCAACGTCCTGACTTTC	CASSAGPGANVLTF
NA	NA	TRBV5-4	TRBJ1-2	TGTGCCAGCAGCCCAACGCGGGGGACCAACTATGGCTACACCTTC	CASSPTRGTNYGYTF
NA	TRBD1	TRBV9	TRBJ2-5	TGTGCCAGCAGCGTAGCGGCAGGGGGCCAAGAGACCCAGTACTTC	CASSVAAGGQETQYF
NA	NA	TRBV7-3	TRBJ2-3	TGTGCCAGCAGCTTAACGTTCGCGAGAGGGGGTTCAGATACGCAGTATTTT	CASSLTFARGGSDTQYF
NA	TRBD2	TRBV9	TRBJ2-1	TGTGCCAGCAGCGTAGGGGCGGGGGGTGGAAATGAGCAGTTCTTC	CASSVGAGGGNEQFF
NA	NA	TRBV7-3	TRBJ2-1	TGTGCCAGCAGCTTAAAGGACGGGGTCCCCTCCCGGGAGCAGTTCTTC	CASSLKDGVPSREQFF
NA	NA	TRBV5-6	TRBJ2-7	TGTGCCAGCAGCCCCGGGTTGTCGGAAGAGCAGTACTTC	CASSPGLSEEQYF
NA	NA	TRBV15	TRBJ1-2	TGTGCCACCAGCAGGACTGGGGCAGGCAGTACCCAAAACTATGGCTACACCTTC	CATSRTGAGSTQNYGYTF
NA	NA	TRBV4-1	TRBJ1-1	TGCGCCAGCAGCCTAGTTCGGGGGTACACTGAAGCTTTCTTT	CASSLVRGYTEAFF
NA	TRBD2	TRBV25-1	TRBJ2-3	TGTGCCAGCAGTGAGTACCCTAGCGGGGGCCGCACAGATACGCAGTATTTT	CASSEYPSGGRTDTQYF
NA	NA	TRBV2	TRBJ1-1	TGTGCCAGCAGCTCCCTAGACAGAGACACTGAAGCTTTCTTT	CASSSLDRDTEAFF
NA	TRBD1	TRBV3-1/TRBV3-2	TRBJ1-2	TGTGCCAGCAGCCAGGTCAGCATCCGGGACAGGAGCTATTATGGCTACACCTTC	CASSQVSIRDRSYYGYTF
NA	TRBD1	TRBV3-1/TRBV3-2	TRBJ1-2	TGTGCCAGCAGCCCCTACTTAGGAGGGGGCGGCTACACCTTC	CASSPYLGGGGYTF
few	TRBD1	TRBV6-2/TRBV6-3	TRBJ1-2	TGTGCCAGCAGTTCCCCCGGGACAGGGGAAGGCTACACCTTC	CASSSPGTGEGYTF